These 8 T cell receptor beta chains share one sample of origin, sequenced in a study of T cell repertoires in aging, cancer and after chemotherapy. A mixed TRB-A/B primer pool amplified rearranged TRB by multiplex touch-down PCR. TCRdb re-derived calls from the multiplex PCR reads in MiXCR, one entry per CDR3 protein. The sample lists about 13,000 distinct CDR3 sequences, roughly a third seen once, with 6.6% in the top ten. TCR beta rearrangements were amplified from peripheral blood genomic DNA. The source material was blood. These receptors were obtained from a human donor in good health. The donor label of this sample is uncertain.

This clonotype is categorized as medium-sized. The rearrangement links TRBV11-3 to TRBJ2-7, with D maybe TRBD1 (5 bases). There are 15 residues in the CDR3. Trimming shortened V by 5 bases and J by 0 bases, and 14 bases separated the two germline ends. Germline V lookup: CDR1 SGHNT, CDR2 YENEEA. CDR3 DNA: TGTGCCAGCAGCCCCCAAGGGGTTGGCTCCTACGAGCAGTACTTC. This sequence encodes CASSPQGVGSYEQYF.

This clonotype was found a few times. The V and J genes are TRBV6-1 and TRBJ2-5; no firm D call. V was clipped by 1 base and J by 1 base, with 7 bases between them. This CDR3 has 14 residues. CDR1 MNHNS and CDR2 SASEGT come from the germline V gene. For the CDR3, the DNA is TGTGCCAGCAGTGAAGATAGGAGCCAAGAGACCCAGTACTTC. The encoded protein is CASSEDRSQETQYF.

The chain has TRBV19 and TRBJ2-7; a possible D gene is TRBD2 (6 bases). V gave up 6 bases and J gave up 5 bases, with 20 bases separating them. The CDR3 runs to 15 residues. Germline lookup yields CDR1 LNHDA and CDR2 SQIVND (reference sequence). The CDR3 protein is CASSRGTSYWDEQYF. Written as DNA, the CDR3 is TGTGCCAGTAGCCGCGGGACCTCCTATTGGGACGAGCAGTACTTC.

With respect to this clonotype: A read error may be the cause here, since a much bigger clone is one base away. V and J are TRBV15 and TRBJ2-1; 9 nucleotides agree with TRBD1. From germline, CDR1 is LNHNV and CDR2 YYDKDF (reference sequence). The CDR3 length is 15 residues. CDR3 DNA sequence: TGTGCCACCAGCAGTGGGACAGGGTCCTGCAATGAGCAGTTCTTC. It codes for CATSSGTGSCNEQFF.

This clonotype was detected only a few times. The rearrangement uses TRBV18 and TRBJ1-2, with 7 bases that match TRBD1. From germline, CDR1 is KGHSH and CDR2 LQKENI. The J segment lost 2 bases and the V segment lost 5 bases, leaving 5 bases of the junction unmatched. This CDR3 spans 14 amino acids. This chain's CDR3 is CASSGGTANYGYTF. The CDR3, as DNA: TGTGCCAGCTCAGGAGGGACAGCGAACTATGGCTACACCTTC.

In its sample, this clonotype was seen a few times. J is TRBJ1-5 and V is TRBV19; 9 bases are shared with TRBD1. With V trimmed by 7 bases and J by 6 bases, 7 bases remained unmatched. The CDR3 contains 14 residues. Germline V gives CDR1 LNHDA, CDR2 SQIVND (reference sequence). CDR3 coding DNA: TGTGCCAGTAACAAACAGGGGGCAGGTCAGCCCCAGCATTTT. Its protein product is CASNKQGAGQPQHF.

The rearrangement joins TRBV20-1 to TRBJ2-1; TRBD1 agrees at 8 bases. Trimming at V came to 5 bases and at J to 5 bases, leaving 11 bases not matched to a gene. The CDR3 spans 15 residues. CDR1 is DFQATT and CDR2 is SNEGSKA in the germline V gene (reference sequence). The CDR3 sequence is CSAPTSQGDHNEQFF. Written as DNA, the CDR3 is TGCAGTGCTCCAACTTCACAGGGGGATCACAATGAGCAGTTCTTC.

This clonotype is medium-sized within its sample. This chain connects TRBV19 to TRBJ2-1, with 8 bases lining up with TRBD2. The CDR3 contains 14 residues. V shed 5 bases and J 8 bases; nucleotides not matched to a gene: 8. The germline gives CDR1 LNHDA, CDR2 SQIVND (reference sequence). CDR3 sequence: CASSPRTSFHEQFF. The CDR3 DNA reads as TGTGCCAGTAGTCCAAGGACTAGCTTTCATGAGCAGTTCTTC.